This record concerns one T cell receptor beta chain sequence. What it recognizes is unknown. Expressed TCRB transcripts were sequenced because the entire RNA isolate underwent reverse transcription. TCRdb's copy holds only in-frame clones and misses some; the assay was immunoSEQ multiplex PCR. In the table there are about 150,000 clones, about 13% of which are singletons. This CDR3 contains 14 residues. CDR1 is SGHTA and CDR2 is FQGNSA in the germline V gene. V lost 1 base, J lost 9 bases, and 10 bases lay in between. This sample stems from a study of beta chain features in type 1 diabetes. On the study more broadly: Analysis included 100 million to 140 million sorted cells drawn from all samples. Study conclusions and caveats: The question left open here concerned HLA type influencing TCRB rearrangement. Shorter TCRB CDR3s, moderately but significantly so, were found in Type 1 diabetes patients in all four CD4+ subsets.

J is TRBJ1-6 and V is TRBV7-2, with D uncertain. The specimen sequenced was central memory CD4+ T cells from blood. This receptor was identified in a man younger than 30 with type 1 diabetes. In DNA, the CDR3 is TGTGCCAGCAGCTTAGGTCCCCCAGGTTCACCCCTCCACTTT. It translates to CASSLGPPGSPLHF. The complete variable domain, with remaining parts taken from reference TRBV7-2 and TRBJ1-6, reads GAGVSQSPSNKVTEKGKDVELRCDPISGHTALYWYRQSLGQGLEFLIYFQGNSAPDKSGLPSDRFSAERTGGSVSTLTIQRTQQEDSAVYLCASSLGPPGSPLHFGNGTRLTVT.